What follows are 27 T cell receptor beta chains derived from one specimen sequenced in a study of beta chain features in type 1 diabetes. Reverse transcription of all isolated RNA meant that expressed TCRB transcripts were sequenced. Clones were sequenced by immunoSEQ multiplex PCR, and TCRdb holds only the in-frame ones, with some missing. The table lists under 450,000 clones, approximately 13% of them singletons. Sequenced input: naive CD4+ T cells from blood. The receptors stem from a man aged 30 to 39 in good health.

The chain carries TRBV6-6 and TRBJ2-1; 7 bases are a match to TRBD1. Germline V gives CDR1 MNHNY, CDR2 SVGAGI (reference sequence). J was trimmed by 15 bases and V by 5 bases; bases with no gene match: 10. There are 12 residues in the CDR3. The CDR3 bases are TGTGCCAGCAGTGCACCGGGACAGAATCTGTTCTTC. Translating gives CASSAPGQNLFF.

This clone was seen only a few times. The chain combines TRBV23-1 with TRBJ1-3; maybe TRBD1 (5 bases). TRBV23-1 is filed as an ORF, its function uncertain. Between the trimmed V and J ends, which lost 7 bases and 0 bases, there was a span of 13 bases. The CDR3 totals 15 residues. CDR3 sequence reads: CASTSTGLSGNTIYF. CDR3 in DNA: TGCGCCAGCACCTCTACAGGCCTCTCTGGAAACACCATATATTTT.

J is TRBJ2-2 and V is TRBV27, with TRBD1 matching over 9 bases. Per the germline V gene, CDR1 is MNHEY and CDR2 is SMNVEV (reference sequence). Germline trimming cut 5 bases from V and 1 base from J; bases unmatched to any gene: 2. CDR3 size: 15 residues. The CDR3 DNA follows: TGTGCCAGCAGTGAGGACAGGGGGAACACCGGGGAGCTGTTTTTT. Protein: CASSEDRGNTGELFF.

The CDR3 bases are TGCAGCGTTACAGGGGAGATTAATGAAAAACTGTTTTTT. The encoded protein is CSVTGEINEKLFF. V and J are TRBV29-1 and TRBJ1-4, with 7 bases lining up with TRBD1. Germline lookup yields CDR1 SQVTM and CDR2 ANQGSEA. The CDR3 is made up of 13 amino acids. The trim removed 5 bases at V and 4 bases at J, leaving 4 bases unmatched.

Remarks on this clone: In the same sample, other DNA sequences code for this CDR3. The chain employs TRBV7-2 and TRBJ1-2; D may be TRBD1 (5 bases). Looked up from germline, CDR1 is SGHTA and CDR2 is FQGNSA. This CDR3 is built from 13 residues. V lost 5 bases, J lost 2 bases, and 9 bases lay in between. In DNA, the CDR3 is TGTGCCAGCAGCCCACAGGAGAACTATGGCTACACCTTC. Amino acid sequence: CASSPQENYGYTF.

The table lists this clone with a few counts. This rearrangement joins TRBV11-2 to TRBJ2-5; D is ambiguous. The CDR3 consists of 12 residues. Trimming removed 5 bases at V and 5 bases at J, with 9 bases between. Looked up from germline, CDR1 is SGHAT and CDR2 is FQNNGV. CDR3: CASSTLVETQYF. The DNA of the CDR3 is TGTGCCAGCAGCACCCTCGTGGAGACCCAGTACTTC.

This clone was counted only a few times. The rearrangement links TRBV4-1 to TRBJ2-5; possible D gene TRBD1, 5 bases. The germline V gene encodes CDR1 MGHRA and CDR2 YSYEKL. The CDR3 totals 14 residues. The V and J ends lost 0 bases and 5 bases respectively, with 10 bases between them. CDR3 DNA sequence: TGCGCCAGCAGCCAAGATAAGGGGCGGGAGACCCAGTACTTC. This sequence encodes CASSQDKGRETQYF.

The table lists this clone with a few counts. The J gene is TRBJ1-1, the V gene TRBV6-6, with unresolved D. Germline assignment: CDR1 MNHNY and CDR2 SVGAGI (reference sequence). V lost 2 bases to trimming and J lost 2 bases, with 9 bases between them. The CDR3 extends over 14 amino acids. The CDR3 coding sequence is TGTGCCAGCAGTTACGGGTCAGTAAACACTGAAGCTTTCTTT. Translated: CASSYGSVNTEAFF.

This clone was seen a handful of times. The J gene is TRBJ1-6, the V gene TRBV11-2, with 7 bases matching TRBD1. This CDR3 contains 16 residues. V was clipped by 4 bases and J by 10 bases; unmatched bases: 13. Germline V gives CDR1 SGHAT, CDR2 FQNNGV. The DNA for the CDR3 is TGTGCCAGCAGCTCCCTACAGGGGCCCCTCGGGTCACCCCTCCACTTT. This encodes CASSSLQGPLGSPLHF.

The DNA of the CDR3 is TGTGCCAGCAGCCCCGGACGGAGACAATTCTACAATGAGCAGTTCTTC. Residues: CASSPGRRQFYNEQFF. The chain links TRBV5-6 to TRBJ2-1; D is unclear. Looked up from germline, CDR1 is SGHDT and CDR2 is YYEEEE. The CDR3 has 16 amino acids. Trimming took 4 bases from V and 3 from J, leaving 17 bases between them.

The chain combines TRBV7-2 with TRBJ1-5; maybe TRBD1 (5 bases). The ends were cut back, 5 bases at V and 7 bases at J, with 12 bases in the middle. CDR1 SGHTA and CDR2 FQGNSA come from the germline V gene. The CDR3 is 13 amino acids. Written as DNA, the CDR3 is TGTGCCAGCAGCCGTACAGGCGGGCAGCCCCAGCATTTT. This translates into CASSRTGGQPQHF. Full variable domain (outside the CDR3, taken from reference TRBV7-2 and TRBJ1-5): GAGVSQSPSNKVTEKGKDVELRCDPISGHTALYWYRQSLGQGLEFLIYFQGNSAPDKSGLPSDRFSAERTGGSVSTLTIQRTQQEDSAVYLCASSRTGGQPQHFGDGTRLSIL.

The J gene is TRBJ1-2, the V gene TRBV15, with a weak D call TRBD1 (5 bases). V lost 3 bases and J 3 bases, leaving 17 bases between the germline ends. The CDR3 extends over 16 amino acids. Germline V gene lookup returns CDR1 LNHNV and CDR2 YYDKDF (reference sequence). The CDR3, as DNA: TGTGCCACCAGCAGGACGCGAGGAGGGGCTCACTATGGCTACACCTTC. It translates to CATSRTRGGAHYGYTF.

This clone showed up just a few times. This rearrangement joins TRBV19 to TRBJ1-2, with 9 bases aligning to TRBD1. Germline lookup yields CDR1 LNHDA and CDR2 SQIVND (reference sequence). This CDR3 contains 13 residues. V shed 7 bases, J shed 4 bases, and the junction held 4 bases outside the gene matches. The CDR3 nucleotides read TGTGCCAGTACGTGGACAGGGGTCTATGGCTACACCTTC. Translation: CASTWTGVYGYTF.

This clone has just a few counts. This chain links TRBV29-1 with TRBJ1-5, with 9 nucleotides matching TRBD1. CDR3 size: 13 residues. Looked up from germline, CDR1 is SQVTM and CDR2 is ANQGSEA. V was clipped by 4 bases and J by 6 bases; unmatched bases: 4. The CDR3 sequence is CSVGTGVSQPQHF. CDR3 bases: TGCAGCGTTGGGACAGGGGTTAGTCAGCCCCAGCATTTT.

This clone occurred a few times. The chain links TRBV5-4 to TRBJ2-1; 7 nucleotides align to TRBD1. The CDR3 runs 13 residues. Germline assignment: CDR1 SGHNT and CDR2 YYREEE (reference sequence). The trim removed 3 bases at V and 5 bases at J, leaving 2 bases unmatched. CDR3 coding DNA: TGTGCCAGCAGCTCTACAGGGGACAATGAGCAGTTCTTC. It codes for CASSSTGDNEQFF.

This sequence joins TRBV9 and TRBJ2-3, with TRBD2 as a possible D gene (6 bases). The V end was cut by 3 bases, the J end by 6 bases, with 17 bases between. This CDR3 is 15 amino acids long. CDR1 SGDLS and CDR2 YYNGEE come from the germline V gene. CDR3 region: CASSADYREMDTQYF. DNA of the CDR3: TGTGCCAGCAGCGCGGACTATCGGGAGATGGATACGCAGTATTTT.

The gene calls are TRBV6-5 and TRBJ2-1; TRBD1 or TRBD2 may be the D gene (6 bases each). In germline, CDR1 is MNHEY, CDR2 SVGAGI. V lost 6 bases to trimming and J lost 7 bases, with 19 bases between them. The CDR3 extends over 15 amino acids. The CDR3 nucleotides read TGTGCCAGCAGACGAGGAGGGGGAGTCGAAAATGAGCAGTTCTTC. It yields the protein CASRRGGGVENEQFF.

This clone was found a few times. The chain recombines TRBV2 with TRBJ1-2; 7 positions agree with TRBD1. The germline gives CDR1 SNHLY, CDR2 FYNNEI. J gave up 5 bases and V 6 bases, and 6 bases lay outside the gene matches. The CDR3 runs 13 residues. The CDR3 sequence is CASSRDRRYGYTF. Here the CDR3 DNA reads TGTGCCAGCAGCAGGGACAGAAGGTATGGCTACACCTTC.

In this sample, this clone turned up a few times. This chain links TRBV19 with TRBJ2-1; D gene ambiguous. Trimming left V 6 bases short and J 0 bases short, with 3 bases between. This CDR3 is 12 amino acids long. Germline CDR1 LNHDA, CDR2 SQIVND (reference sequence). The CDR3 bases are TGTGCCAGTAGCCACTCCTACAATGAGCAGTTCTTC. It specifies CASSHSYNEQFF.

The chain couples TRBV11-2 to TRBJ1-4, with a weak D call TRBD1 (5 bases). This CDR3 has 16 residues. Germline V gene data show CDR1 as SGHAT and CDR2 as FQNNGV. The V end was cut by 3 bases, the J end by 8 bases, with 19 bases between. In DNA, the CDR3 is TGTGCCAGCAGCTTTCGGGCCTTATCTTACAGGGAAAAACTGTTTTTT. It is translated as CASSFRALSYREKLFF.

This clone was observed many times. For the CDR3, the DNA is TGCGCCAGCAGCCGGTCAGGAATGCGAGAGCAGTTCTTC. Residues: CASSRSGMREQFF. V and J are TRBV4-3 and TRBJ2-1; D call uncertain. CDR1 is LGHNA, CDR2 YSLEER, per germline. The CDR3 is made up of 13 amino acids. V was pared by 4 bases and J by 10 bases, with 14 bases between.

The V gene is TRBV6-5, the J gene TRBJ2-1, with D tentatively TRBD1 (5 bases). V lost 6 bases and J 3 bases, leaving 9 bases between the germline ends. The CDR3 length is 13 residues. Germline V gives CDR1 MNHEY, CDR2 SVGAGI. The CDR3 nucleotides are TGTGCCAGCAGGCAGGGTTTCTACAATGAGCAGTTCTTC. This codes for CASRQGFYNEQFF.

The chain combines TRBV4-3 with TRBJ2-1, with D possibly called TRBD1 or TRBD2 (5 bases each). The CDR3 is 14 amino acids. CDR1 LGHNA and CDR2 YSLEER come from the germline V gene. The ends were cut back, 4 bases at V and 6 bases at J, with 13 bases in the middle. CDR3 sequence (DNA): TGCGCCAGCAGCCGCAGATCCGGGGCCAATGAGCAGTTCTTC. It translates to CASSRRSGANEQFF.

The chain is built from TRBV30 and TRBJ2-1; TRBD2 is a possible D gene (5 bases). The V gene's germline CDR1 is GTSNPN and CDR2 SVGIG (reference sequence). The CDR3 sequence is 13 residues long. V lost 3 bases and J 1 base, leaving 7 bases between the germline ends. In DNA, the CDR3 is TGTGCCTGGAGCCAGCGGTCCTACAATGAGCAGTTCTTC. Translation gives CAWSQRSYNEQFF.

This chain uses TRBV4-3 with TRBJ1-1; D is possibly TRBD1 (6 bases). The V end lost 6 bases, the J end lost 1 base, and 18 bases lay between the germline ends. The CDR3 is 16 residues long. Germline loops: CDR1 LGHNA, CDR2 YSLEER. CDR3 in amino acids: CASSEHPTGQNTEAFF. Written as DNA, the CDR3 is TGCGCCAGCAGTGAACATCCGACAGGCCAGAACACTGAAGCTTTCTTT.

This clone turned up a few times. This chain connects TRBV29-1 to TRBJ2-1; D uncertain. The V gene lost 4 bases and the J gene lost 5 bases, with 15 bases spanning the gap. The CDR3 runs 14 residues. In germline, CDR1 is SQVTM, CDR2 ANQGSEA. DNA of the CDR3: TGCAGCGTTGGGTGGTCCCCCTTCCACAATGAGCAGTTCTTC. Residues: CSVGWSPFHNEQFF.

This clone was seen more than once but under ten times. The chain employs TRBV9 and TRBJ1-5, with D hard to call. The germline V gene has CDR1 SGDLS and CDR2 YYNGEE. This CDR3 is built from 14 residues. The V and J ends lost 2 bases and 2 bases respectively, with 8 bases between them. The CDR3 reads CASSVDGGNQPQHF. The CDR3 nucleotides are TGTGCCAGCAGCGTCGACGGAGGCAATCAGCCCCAGCATTTT.